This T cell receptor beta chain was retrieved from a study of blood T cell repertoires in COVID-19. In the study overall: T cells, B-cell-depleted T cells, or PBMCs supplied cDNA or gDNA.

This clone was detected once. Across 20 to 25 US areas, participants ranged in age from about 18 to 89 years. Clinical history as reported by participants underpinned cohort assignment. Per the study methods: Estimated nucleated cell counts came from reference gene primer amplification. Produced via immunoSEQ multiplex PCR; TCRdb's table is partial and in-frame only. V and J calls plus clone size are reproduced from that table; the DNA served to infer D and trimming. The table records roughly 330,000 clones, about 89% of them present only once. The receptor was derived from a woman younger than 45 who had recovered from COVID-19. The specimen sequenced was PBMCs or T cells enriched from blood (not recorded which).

The CDR3 sequence: CASSEGQGGYEQYF. Written as DNA, the CDR3 is TGTGCCAGCAGTGAGGGACAGGGGGGATACGAGCAGTACTTC. The chain is built from TRBV27 and TRBJ2-7, with 11 bases identical to TRBD1. V dropped 5 bases and J dropped 4; count of bases not matched to a gene: 4. Germline loops: CDR1 MNHEY, CDR2 SMNVEV (reference sequence). The CDR3 spans 14 residues.